What follows are 6 T cell receptor beta chains derived from one specimen sequenced in a study of cytomegalovirus exposure and HLA in healthy donors. Measured with immunoSEQ multiplex PCR; TCRdb has only the in-frame clones, and not every one. The sample contains some 160,000 clones, about 88% of which appear only once. The sample consisted of PBMCs. The receptors here all came from a man aged 18 to 30 in good health and CMV-seronegative.

The count of this clone is one. The rearrangement uses TRBV4-2 and TRBJ2-6, with D tentatively TRBD1 (6 bases). Germline V CDR1 and CDR2: LGHNA, YNFKEQ. V shed 0 bases and J shed 0 bases, with 21 bases lying between them. The CDR3 covers 21 residues. The CDR3 spells CASSQDPPLGGMPSGANVLTF. DNA for the CDR3: TGTGCCAGCAGCCAAGACCCCCCTCTAGGGGGAATGCCCTCTGGGGCCAACGTCCTGACTTTC.

The chain carries TRBV7-9 and TRBJ1-5, with D perhaps matching TRBD1 (6 bases). The V end was cut by 10 bases, the J end by 7 bases, with 17 bases between. The germline gives CDR1 SEHNR, CDR2 FQNEAQ (reference sequence). The CDR3 has 13 residues. CDR3 region: CATTQGSRQPQHF. The CDR3 region has the DNA TGTGCCACCACACAGGGATCACGGCAGCCCCAGCATTTT.

V usage is TRBV18 and J usage is TRBJ2-1; D not resolved. The CDR3 extends over 12 amino acids. Trimming took off 2 bases at V and 6 bases at J, with 5 bases between the two ends. Germline CDR1 and CDR2: KGHSH and LQKENI. CDR3 nucleotides: TGTGCCAGCTCACCAGACTTCAATGAGCAGTTCTTC. It encodes CASSPDFNEQFF.

This clone has a single count. The rearrangement joins TRBV27 to TRBJ2-1, with 7 bases matching TRBD1. Germline loops: CDR1 MNHEY, CDR2 SMNVEV (reference sequence). Germline trimming cut 4 bases from V and 6 bases from J; bases unmatched to any gene: 3. The CDR3 totals 13 residues. Here the CDR3 reads CASSSGQLNEQFF. CDR3 bases: TGTGCCAGCAGTTCGGGACAGCTCAATGAGCAGTTCTTC.

The CDR3 here is CASGWTGGETQYF. The CDR3 nucleotides are TGTGCCAGCGGGTGGACAGGGGGAGAGACCCAGTACTTC. The chain couples TRBV2 to TRBJ2-5, with 10 positions matching TRBD1. The trim removed 8 bases at V and 4 bases at J, leaving 4 bases unmatched. The CDR3 has 13 amino acids. Germline-derived CDR1 and CDR2 are SNHLY and FYNNEI. Complete variable domain (other parts from reference TRBV2 and TRBJ2-5): EPEVTQTPSHQVTQMGQEVILRCVPISNHLYFYWYRQILGQKVEFLVSFYNNEISEKSEIFDDQFSVERPDGSNFTLKIRSTKLEDSAMYFCASGWTGGETQYFGPGTRLLVL.

V is TRBV27 and J is TRBJ1-1, with 11 bases that match TRBD1. Germline CDR1 and CDR2: MNHEY and SMNVEV (reference sequence). V gave up 0 bases and J gave up 7 bases; unmatched junction bases: 7. CDR3 size: 16 residues. The DNA of the CDR3 is TGTGCCAGCAGTTTATCGGTGGGACAGGGGGATGATGAAGCTTTCTTT. Encoded protein: CASSLSVGQGDDEAFF.